This TCR beta chain appears in the sequencing data of a study of CD8+ T cells in alopecia areata. Regarding the study as a whole: Compared with normal scalp, lesional scalp had higher clonality and more expanded CD8+ clones. Alphabeta T cells residing in normal skin are also sequenced in scalp samples.

Turning to this clone: As yet, its antigen is unknown.

CDR1 and CDR2 (germline): SEHNR, FQNEAQ (reference sequence). This CDR3 is 15 amino acids long. Trimming at V came to 3 bases and at J to 8 bases, leaving 8 bases not matched to a gene. Extracted RNA was reverse transcribed, and the resulting cDNA served as sequencing template. The method was immunoSEQ multiplex PCR; TCRdb's version includes in-frame clones alone and lacks a portion of them. This repertoire shows 150,000 to 200,000 clones, 50% to 65% found once; its top ten account for approximately 4.3%. Sample: CD4+ T cells sorted from blood. The J gene is TRBJ2-1, the V gene TRBV7-9; TRBD2 matches 9 bases. The TCR originated in a human donor in good health. CDR3 bases: TGTGCCAGCAGCTTTCGGGGTAGCGGGAGCGATGAGCAGTTCTTC. Translation: CASSFRGSGSDEQFF.